The 30 T cell receptor beta chains presented below share a single source sample, sequenced in a study of blood T cell repertoires in COVID-19. Assay: immunoSEQ multiplex PCR; the TCRdb copy retains only in-frame clones and omits some. The sample has 300,000 or so clones, about 87% seen once. The sample taken for sequencing was peripheral blood. These TCRs come from a woman aged 45-59 years who had recovered from COVID-19.

A single count supports this clone. This chain uses TRBV3-1 (or the pseudogene TRBV3-2) with TRBJ2-7; D is unresolved. Trimming left V 2 bases short and J 0 bases short, with 8 bases between. The CDR3 spans 14 residues. Germline lookup yields CDR1 LGHDT and CDR2 YNNKEL (reference sequence). Written as DNA, the CDR3 is TGTGCCAGCAGCCAACGGTATAACTCCTACGAGCAGTACTTC. It yields the protein CASSQRYNSYEQYF.

The chain links TRBV4-3 to TRBJ2-5; the D gene is possibly TRBD2 (5 bases). The CDR3 extends over 15 amino acids. Trimming removed 0 bases from V and 4 bases from J, with 12 bases in between. Germline values: CDR1 LGHNA, CDR2 YSLEER. The CDR3 loop is CASSQDGIEGETQYF. CDR3 nucleotides: TGCGCCAGCAGCCAAGACGGAATCGAGGGAGAGACCCAGTACTTC.

The chain joins TRBV7-9 to TRBJ1-6; no clear D. The V end lost 5 bases, the J end lost 8 bases, and 19 bases lay between the germline ends. The CDR3 has 16 amino acids. Per the germline V gene, CDR1 is SEHNR and CDR2 is FQNEAQ (reference sequence). The CDR3 nucleotides are TGTGCCAGCAGCCCCCCCAGCTTCTCAGAGGATTCACCCCTCCACTTT. This translates into CASSPPSFSEDSPLHF.

This sequence joins TRBV19 and TRBJ2-2; 7 bases map to TRBD1. The germline CDR1 and CDR2 sequences are LNHDA and SQIVND (reference sequence). The CDR3 spans 15 residues. J lost 2 bases, V lost 4 bases, and 4 bases had no gene match. DNA of the CDR3: TGTGCCAGTAGTACCCGGGACAGCAACACCGGGGAGCTGTTTTTT. Amino acids: CASSTRDSNTGELFF.

The CDR3 region has the DNA TGTGCCAGCAGTTATGGTTCAGGGCTGGCTGAAGCTTTCTTT. It is translated as CASSYGSGLAEAFF. The chain employs TRBV6-6 and TRBJ1-1; D is possibly TRBD1 (5 bases). This CDR3 contains 14 residues. V was clipped by 3 bases and J by 6 bases, with 14 bases between them. The V gene's germline CDR1 is MNHNY and CDR2 SVGAGI (reference sequence).

Details on this clone: Other DNA sequences of this sample code for an identical CDR3. V is TRBV15 and J is TRBJ2-7; D might be TRBD1 (5 bases). The CDR3 sequence is 13 residues long. V lost 0 bases and J 3 bases, leaving 6 bases between the germline ends. The germline CDR1 and CDR2 sequences are LNHNV and YYDKDF (reference sequence). CDR3 bases: TGTGCCACCAGCAGAGATAGGGGCTACGAGCAGTACTTC. Translated: CATSRDRGYEQYF.

This rearrangement joins TRBV24-1 to TRBJ1-5; 8 nucleotides align to TRBD1. J lost 5 bases, V lost 3 bases, and 2 bases had no gene match. This CDR3 contains 14 residues. Germline CDR1 and CDR2: KGHDR and SFDVKD. As DNA, the CDR3 is TGTGCCACCAGTGATGCCAGGGGGCATCAGCCCCAGCATTTT. It is translated as CATSDARGHQPQHF.

This clone was picked up one time. This chain links TRBV10-3 with TRBJ1-1, with D possibly TRBD1 on 6 matching bases. V lost 8 bases and J lost 7, with 17 bases in between. Germline CDR1 and CDR2: ENHRY and SYGVKD. The CDR3 consists of 13 residues. The DNA of the CDR3 is TGTGCCATCGCATTGGGGGGGCGCGATGAAGCTTTCTTT. Translated, it gives CAIALGGRDEAFF.

This chain uses TRBV5-1 with TRBJ1-3; D remains ambiguous. CDR3 length: 15 amino acids. Germline values: CDR1 SGHRS, CDR2 YFSETQ. V lost 3 bases and J 0 bases, leaving 10 bases between the germline ends. CDR3: CASSSDSFSGNTIYF. The DNA of the CDR3 is TGCGCCAGCAGCTCGGACTCCTTCTCTGGAAACACCATATATTTT.

J is TRBJ1-2 and V is TRBV28, with a possible D match to TRBD1 (5 bases). Trimming took 6 bases from V and 2 from J, leaving 13 bases between them. From germline, CDR1 is MDHEN and CDR2 SYDVKM. CDR3 length: 14 amino acids. The CDR3 is CASRMGGSNYGYTF. The DNA for the CDR3 is TGTGCCAGCAGGATGGGGGGTTCCAACTATGGCTACACCTTC.

This sequence joins TRBV20-1 and TRBJ2-3, with 8 bases aligning to TRBD2. Germline values: CDR1 DFQATT, CDR2 SNEGSKA (reference sequence). The CDR3 runs 10 residues. This CDR3 is CSGGGRHIYF. The DNA of the CDR3 is TGCAGCGGCGGCGGGAGGCACATCTATTTT.

The chain couples TRBV28 to TRBJ1-2, with 7 positions matching TRBD1. CDR1 is MDHEN and CDR2 is SYDVKM in the germline V gene. This CDR3 comprises 15 residues. V lost 4 bases and J lost 0; bases outside the gene matches: 5. For the CDR3, the DNA is TGTGCCAGCAGTTCCACAGGGGAGGCTAACTATGGCTACACCTTC. Translation gives CASSSTGEANYGYTF.

The chain recombines TRBV2 with TRBJ2-5; D perhaps matches TRBD2 (6 bases). Germline-derived CDR1 and CDR2 are SNHLY and FYNNEI. The CDR3 sequence is 12 residues long. Trimming stripped 6 bases from V and 13 bases from J, with 18 bases between. CDR3 coding DNA: TGTGCCAGCAGCGAAACTTCGGGAGAAAGGTACTTC. Translating gives CASSETSGERYF.

This clone was detected once. The V gene is TRBV5-6, the J gene TRBJ2-2; TRBD2 matches 14 bases. V was pared by 4 bases and J by 5 bases, with 7 bases of the junction left unmatched. The CDR3 contains 17 residues. Germline V lookup: CDR1 SGHDT, CDR2 YYEEEE. CDR3 loop: CASSPGTSGRHTGELFF. CDR3 nucleotide sequence: TGTGCCAGCAGCCCCGGGACTAGCGGGAGACATACCGGGGAGCTGTTTTTT.

The rearrangement uses TRBV30 and TRBJ1-3; D call uncertain. Germline assignment: CDR1 GTSNPN and CDR2 SVGIG (reference sequence). Trimming pared 0 bases from V and 0 bases from J, leaving 9 bases between. This CDR3 is built from 15 residues. This chain's CDR3 is CAWSVSGSSGNTIYF. For the CDR3, the DNA is TGTGCCTGGAGTGTGAGTGGGAGCTCTGGAAACACCATATATTTT. The whole variable domain, remainder taken from reference TRBV30 and TRBJ1-3, is SQTIHQWPATLVQPVGSPLSLECTVEGTSNPNLYWYRQAAGRGLQLLFYSVGIGQISSEVPQNLSASRPQDRQFILSSKKLLLSDSGFYLCAWSVSGSSGNTIYFGEGSWLTVV.

The V call is TRBV5-1, the J call TRBJ2-1; 7 positions agree with TRBD1. The CDR3 is 13 residues long. Germline trimming cut 6 bases from V and 7 bases from J; bases unmatched to any gene: 7. The germline gives CDR1 SGHRS, CDR2 YFSETQ. CDR3 in DNA: TGCGCCAGCACACGAGAGGGGGCGAATGAGCAGTTCTTC. Encoded protein: CASTREGANEQFF.

The chain employs TRBV19 and TRBJ2-5; TRBD2 agrees at 10 bases. Trimming removed 8 bases from V and 1 base from J; junction bases left unmatched: 7. The CDR3 consists of 15 residues. The V gene's germline CDR1 is LNHDA and CDR2 SQIVND (reference sequence). Here the CDR3 DNA reads TGTGCCAGTGCTCCGGGACTAGCGACCCAAGAGACCCAGTACTTC. Translating it yields CASAPGLATQETQYF.

The chain has TRBV6-5 and TRBJ1-1; no reliable D call. Germline V gives CDR1 MNHEY, CDR2 SVGAGI. This CDR3 spans 13 amino acids. V gave up 6 bases and J gave up 2 bases, with 10 bases separating them. The CDR3 DNA is TGTGCCAGCAGCCGCGTTCGTAACACTGAAGCTTTCTTT. Protein: CASSRVRNTEAFF.

This chain joins TRBV19 and TRBJ2-1, with 9 bases aligning to TRBD1. The V segment lost 3 bases and the J segment 5 bases; nucleotides outside the gene matches: 5. CDR1 is LNHDA, CDR2 SQIVND, per germline (reference sequence). CDR3 length equals 15 residues. The CDR3 reads CASSMGQGPHNEQFF. The CDR3, as DNA: TGTGCCAGTAGTATGGGACAGGGTCCCCACAATGAGCAGTTCTTC. Filled out from reference TRBV19 and TRBJ2-1, the complete variable domain reads DGGITQSPKYLFRKEGQNVTLSCEQNLNHDAMYWYRQDPGQGLRLIYYSQIVNDFQKGDIAEGYSVSREKKESFPLTVTSAQKNPTAFYLCASSMGQGPHNEQFFGPGTRLTVL.

The CDR3 region has the DNA TGTGCCAGCAGCTCCGGGGACTATGGCTACACCTTC. Its protein is CASSSGDYGYTF. The rearrangement joins TRBV5-4 to TRBJ1-2; D remains unclear. The CDR3 runs 12 residues. CDR1 is SGHNT and CDR2 is YYREEE in the germline V gene (reference sequence). With 3 bases removed from V and 3 bases from J, the gap between germline ends came to 6 bases.

The chain carries TRBV29-1 and TRBJ2-1; 7 bases fit TRBD1. This CDR3 region has 14 residues. J gave up 0 bases and V 7 bases, and 6 bases lay outside the gene matches. Germline-derived CDR1 and CDR2 are SQVTM and ANQGSEA. Here the CDR3 reads CSAQDRNSYNEQFF. In DNA, the CDR3 is TGCAGCGCGCAGGACAGGAACTCCTACAATGAGCAGTTCTTC.

The chain couples TRBV4-3 to TRBJ2-1; no clear D. The CDR3 spans 15 residues. V lost 2 bases to trimming and J lost 1 base, with 9 bases between them. Germline assignment: CDR1 LGHNA and CDR2 YSLEER. CDR3 residues: CASSQQFPSYNEQFF. The CDR3 DNA reads TGCGCCAGCAGCCAACAGTTCCCTTCCTACAATGAGCAGTTCTTC.

The chain couples TRBV6-5 to TRBJ1-5; 11 positions agree with TRBD1. The germline V gene has CDR1 MNHEY and CDR2 SVGAGI. J gave up 5 bases and V 7 bases, and 7 bases lay outside the gene matches. The CDR3 has 15 residues. The CDR3 coding sequence is TGTGCCAGCAAGAGGACAGGGGGCACGGATCAGCCCCAGCATTTT. Translated, it gives CASKRTGGTDQPQHF.

V usage is TRBV27 and J usage is TRBJ2-1; 9 nucleotides align to TRBD2. With 1 base clipped from V and 7 bases from J, the junction kept 5 bases outside the gene matches. Germline CDR1 MNHEY, CDR2 SMNVEV (reference sequence). The CDR3 is made up of 15 amino acids. The CDR3 loop is CASSLLGGGENEQFF. The CDR3 DNA sequence: TGTGCCAGCAGTTTATTAGGCGGGGGGGAAAATGAGCAGTTCTTC.

The V call is TRBV28, the J call TRBJ1-1, with 7 bases that match TRBD1. CDR3 length equals 14 residues. V lost 6 bases to trimming and J lost 1 base; unmatched junction nucleotides: 5. Germline V gene data show CDR1 as MDHEN and CDR2 as SYDVKM. The CDR3, as DNA: TGTGCCAGCAGATTTACAGGGGAGAACACTGAAGCTTTCTTT. Residues: CASRFTGENTEAFF.

The chain recombines TRBV24-1 with TRBJ2-1, with a tentative D call TRBD2 (5 bases). With 0 bases removed from V and 4 bases from J, the gap between germline ends came to 15 bases. The CDR3 is 17 amino acids. Germline CDR1 is KGHDR and CDR2 is SFDVKD. CDR3 coding DNA: TGTGCCACCAGTGATTTGACTAGAGGGAATCAGTACAATGAGCAGTTCTTC. Its translation is CATSDLTRGNQYNEQFF.

The rearrangement uses TRBV5-1 and TRBJ1-5, with 9 positions matching TRBD1. The germline V gene has CDR1 SGHRS and CDR2 YFSETQ. Losses at the gene ends were 0 bases for V and 4 bases for J; bases not matched to a gene: 5. This CDR3 is 16 amino acids long. In DNA form, the CDR3 reads TGCGCCAGCAGCTTGGGCGACAGGGGGGGAAATCAGCCCCAGCATTTT. Its translation is CASSLGDRGGNQPQHF.

The chain has TRBV28 and TRBJ1-2, with TRBD1 as a possible D gene (5 bases). This CDR3 is 15 amino acids long. Between the trimmed V and J ends, which lost 2 bases and 4 bases, there was a span of 14 bases. Germline CDR1 MDHEN, CDR2 SYDVKM. CDR3 region: CASSLAGRALYGYTF. The CDR3 DNA reads TGTGCCAGCAGTTTAGCTGGCAGGGCCCTCTATGGCTACACCTTC.

The chain recombines TRBV4-1 with TRBJ1-1; tentatively, D is TRBD1 (5 bases). There are 16 residues in the CDR3. Trimming pared 0 bases from V and 0 bases from J, leaving 11 bases between. Looked up from germline, CDR1 is MGHRA and CDR2 is YSYEKL. The DNA for the CDR3 is TGCGCCAGCAGCCAAGACCCCCAGGGAATGAACACTGAAGCTTTCTTT. Translation: CASSQDPQGMNTEAFF.

This clone was found once. This chain uses TRBV21-1 with TRBJ1-1; the tabulated D call, TRBD1, remains unverified against the DNA. TRBV21-1 is deemed a pseudogene. The CDR3 length is 16 residues. CDR3 sequence (DNA): TGTGCCAGCAGCAAACCTAGGAGGGGGCTCAACACTGAAGCTTTCTTT. It codes for CASSKPRRGLNTEAFF.